Below, 9 T cell receptor beta chains from the same sample are listed, as sequenced in a study of regulatory T cells in long-lasting Graves disease. Libraries of TCR beta came from iRepertoire HTBI primers plus Arm-PCR of CDR3 regions. MiXCR was run by TCRdb on the multiplex PCR reads, yielding one entry per CDR3 protein. The table includes roughly 400,000 distinct CDR3 sequences, 21% detected once. Time point described: persistent/refractory GD, antithyroid drugs over 5 years with positive TRAb. Making the TCR library involved RNA that had been extracted from PBMCs. The sequencing used peripheral blood mononuclear cells (PBMCs), collected when the disease was refractory, from a patient treated with antithyroid drugs. These receptors all come from a female donor with Graves disease.

The chain employs TRBV5-6 and TRBJ2-7; 7 nucleotides match TRBD2. CDR1 is SGHDT, CDR2 YYEEEE, per germline. Germline trimming cut 1 base from V and 1 base from J; bases unmatched to any gene: 5. The CDR3 runs to 15 residues. CDR3 nucleotide sequence: TGTGCCAGCAGCTTGTCCTGGGACTATTCCTACGAGCAGTACTTC. This encodes CASSLSWDYSYEQYF. The full variable domain, completed using reference TRBV5-6 and TRBJ2-7, is DAGVTQSPTHLIKTRGQQVTLRCSPKSGHDTVSWYQQALGQGPQFIFQYYEEEERQRGNFPDRFSGHQFPNYSSELNVNALLLGDSALYLCASSLSWDYSYEQYFGPGTRLTVT.

This clonotype has a count of ten or more. The chain employs TRBV28 and TRBJ2-7; the match to TRBD1 covers 9 bases. The V and J ends lost 1 base and 4 bases, in that order; junction bases with no gene match: 5. This CDR3 is built from 15 residues. Germline V gives CDR1 MDHEN, CDR2 SYDVKM. The CDR3 sequence is CASSLYRGLIYEQYF. Written as DNA, the CDR3 is TGTGCCAGCAGTTTATACAGGGGGCTTATTTACGAGCAGTACTTC.

V usage is TRBV28 and J usage is TRBJ2-1; possibly TRBD1 for D (6 bases). The CDR3 has 11 residues. The V and J ends lost 7 bases and 6 bases respectively, with 7 bases between them. Germline V gene sequence: CDR1 MDHEN, CDR2 SYDVKM. CDR3 sequence reads: CASIRGNEQFF. CDR3 bases: TGTGCCAGCATCAGGGGCAATGAGCAGTTCTTC.

This clonotype was picked up many times. This chain joins TRBV28 and TRBJ1-1; TRBD1 aligns across 7 bases. Looked up from germline, CDR1 is MDHEN and CDR2 is SYDVKM. J was trimmed by 3 bases and V by 7 bases; bases with no gene match: 5. CDR3 length equals 13 residues. CDR3 sequence: CASTRGLDTEAFF. The CDR3 bases are TGTGCCAGCACAAGGGGGCTTGACACTGAAGCTTTCTTT.

Ten or more counts support this clonotype. The rearrangement links TRBV5-1 to TRBJ2-7; D unresolved. Germline CDR1 reads SGHRS; CDR2 reads YFSETQ. The V and J ends lost 0 bases and 0 bases respectively, with 7 bases between them. This CDR3 is 14 amino acids long. The CDR3 loop is CASSLDASSYEQYF. The CDR3 nucleotides are TGCGCCAGCAGCTTGGATGCGAGCTCCTACGAGCAGTACTTC.

As for this clonotype: A single base is all that separates this from a far larger clone, so a read error is likely. The rearrangement uses TRBV7-9 and TRBJ2-5, with 7 bases that match TRBD2. V shed 6 bases and J 5 bases; nucleotides not matched to a gene: 12. The CDR3 length is 15 residues. Per the germline V gene, CDR1 is SEHNR and CDR2 is FQNEAQ (reference sequence). The chain's CDR3 is CASSPWARGGETQYF. The CDR3 DNA reads as TGTGCCAGCAGTCCGTGGGCGAGGGGAGGGGAGACCCAGTACTTC.

The table lists this clonotype with many counts. This chain links TRBV24-1 with TRBJ1-2, with D perhaps matching TRBD1 (5 bases). This CDR3 region has 15 residues. V dropped 3 bases and J dropped 5 bases, with 15 bases sitting between them. CDR1 is KGHDR and CDR2 is SFDVKD in the germline V gene. The CDR3 region has the DNA TGTGCCACCAGTGATCCACGGGACGAGGATTATGGCTACACCTTC. Protein sequence: CATSDPRDEDYGYTF.

V usage is TRBV6-2 or TRBV6-3 and J usage is TRBJ2-5; possibly TRBD2 for D (6 bases). The end of the DNA aligns better with TRBJ2-1, so the J call may be wrong. CDR1 and CDR2 from the germline V gene are MNHEY and SVGEGT. The CDR3 contains 17 residues. The CDR3 is CASSYSSRDFIIDEQFF. The CDR3 coding sequence is TGTGCCAGCAGTTACTCGAGTAGGGACTTCATTATCGATGAGCAGTTCTTC.

The sample holds many counts of this clonotype. The gene calls are TRBV12-3 or TRBV12-4 and TRBJ2-2; D is uncertain. The CDR3 loop spans 13 amino acids. V lost 8 bases to trimming and J lost 4 bases, with 11 bases between them. The CDR3 bases are TGTGCCAGCTGGACGGCTTTCACCGGGGAGCTGTTTTTT. Translation gives CASWTAFTGELFF.